This T cell receptor (beta chain) was found in a study of blood T cells in healthy people across ages. Broader study findings: Higher diversity and more naive CD4+ cells were features of long-lived donors, compared to aged donors. The unknown donor CMV status may have confounded expanded clonotype changes.

As regards this clonotype: Its cognate antigen is unknown.

With V trimmed by 5 bases and J by 3 bases, 9 bases remained unmatched. The CDR3 runs 15 residues. Germline CDR1 SEHNR, CDR2 FQNEAQ (reference sequence). Next came a second PCR, run for about 6 to 12 cycles, which used a sample-barcoded 5' primer along with a J-beta primer mix. All samples gave at least 3 million CDR3-containing paired-end reads. TCRdb processed the 5' RACE reads anew with MiXCR; each CDR3 protein has one entry. Here the sample spans approximately 2,000,000 distinct CDR3 sequences, 39% being singletons. The sequence derives from a human donor in good health. Sequencing was carried out using blood. V gene TRBV7-9 combines with J gene TRBJ2-7; 8 bases are shared with TRBD1. The CDR3 loop reads CASSPRTGNVYEQYF. The DNA of the CDR3 is TGTGCCAGCAGCCCCCGGACAGGGAATGTCTACGAGCAGTACTTC.